This T cell receptor (beta chain) was sequenced in a study of blood T cell repertoires in COVID-19. About the study: From T cells, B-cell-depleted T cells, or PBMCs came the material, which was cDNA or gDNA.

Patients of the Seattle cohort, enrolled during active infection, were followed longitudinally. Germline lookup yields CDR1 KGHSH and CDR2 LQKENI. The CDR3 consists of 14 residues. V was cut by 1 base and J by 4 bases, with 8 bases left in between. Authors' data handling: Amplification with reference gene primers provided the estimates of nucleated cell counts. Clones were sequenced by immunoSEQ multiplex PCR, and TCRdb holds only the in-frame ones, with some missing. The D gene and trimming were derived from the DNA, and the V and J assignments and clone size from that table. The sample shows about 150,000 clones, more than 75% of them seen only once. Turning to this clone: Additional DNA sequences in this sample encode the identical CDR3.

The V call is TRBV18, the J call TRBJ1-3; D is possibly TRBD1 (5 bases). Sequencing input: peripheral blood. This TCR came from a man between 60 and 75 years old with COVID-19, enrolled during active disease. This CDR3 reads CASSPQGSGNTIYF. CDR3 nucleotide sequence: TGTGCCAGCTCACCACAGGGGTCGGGAAACACCATATATTTT.